What follows are 31 T cell receptor beta chains derived from one specimen sequenced in a study of T cells in Graves' hyperthyroidism and ophthalmopathy. Amplification of TCR beta CDR3 regions was performed using RNA transcripts as template. The TCR CDR3 first-round RT-PCR relied on the HTBI primer set. MiXCR, applied by TCRdb to the multiplex PCR reads, yields one record per CDR3 protein. The sample includes 350,000 or so distinct CDR3 sequences, 15% to 20% seen only once; the top ten take about 14%. Specimen: blood. The receptors derive from a woman between 35 and 50 years old with Graves' ophthalmopathy.

Regarding this clonotype: This could be a read error, since a much larger clone is one nucleotide away. The chain couples TRBV28 to TRBJ2-7; TRBD1 matches 9 bases. The CDR3 runs 17 residues. The V and J ends lost 7 bases and 0 bases, in that order; junction bases with no gene match: 13. Germline V lookup: CDR1 MDHEN, CDR2 SYDVKM. CDR3 in amino acids: CASILDTGQGISYEQYF. As DNA, the CDR3 is TGTGCCAGCATCTTAGATACAGGACAGGGGATCTCCTACGAGCAGTACTTC.

Ten or more counts support this clonotype. V usage is TRBV7-8 and J usage is TRBJ2-5, with D possibly TRBD2 on 6 matching bases. The V end lost 6 bases, the J end lost 1 base, and 21 bases lay between the germline ends. The length of the CDR3 is 17 residues. Germline V gives CDR1 SGHVS, CDR2 FQNEAQ. The CDR3 DNA follows: TGTGCCAGCAGAGTTGGTCCGGGGACTTTTAGCCAAGAGACCCAGTACTTC. Translation gives CASRVGPGTFSQETQYF. Full variable domain (missing parts from reference TRBV7-8 and TRBJ2-5): GAGVSQSPRYKVAKRGQDVALRCDPISGHVSLFWYQQALGQGPEFLTYFQNEAQLDKSGLPSDRFFAERPEGSVSTLKIQRTQQEDSAVYLCASRVGPGTFSQETQYFGPGTRLLVL.

This clonotype has ten or more counts. The chain uses TRBV6-5 and TRBJ2-3, with TRBD2 identical over 8 bases. There are 16 residues in the CDR3. Per the germline V gene, CDR1 is MNHEY and CDR2 is SVGAGI. The ends lost 4 bases at V and 2 bases at J; junction bases unmatched: 8. The CDR3 region has the DNA TGTGCCAGCAGTTCTATCATAGCGGGACTCACAGATACGCAGTATTTT. It translates to CASSSIIAGLTDTQYF.

Ten or more counts support this clonotype. In DNA form, the CDR3 reads TGTGCCAGTGCAGACAGGGTCTACGAGCAGTACTTC. Encoded protein: CASADRVYEQYF. This chain uses TRBV19 with TRBJ2-7, with 7 positions matching TRBD1. Germline V CDR1 and CDR2: LNHDA, SQIVND (reference sequence). This CDR3 region has 12 residues. The junction had 4 bases not matched to a gene; V was cut back by 8 bases and J by 3 bases.

On this clonotype itself: One junction end disagrees with the germline gene, perhaps due to a read error. The V gene is TRBV28, the J gene TRBJ2-2, with D possibly TRBD2 on 5 matching bases. Germline CDR1 MDHEN, CDR2 SYDVKM. The CDR3 has 15 amino acids. This chain's CDR3 is CASSFWVANTGELSF. CDR3 in DNA: TGTGCCAGCAGTTTCTGGGTCGCGAACACCGGGGAGCTGTCTTTT.

This clonotype was found many times. The chain employs TRBV5-1 and TRBJ2-7, with D tentatively TRBD1 (6 bases). CDR1 and CDR2 (germline): SGHRS, YFSETQ. V lost 4 bases, J lost 5 bases, and 16 bases lay in between. The CDR3 has 14 amino acids. CDR3 sequence: CASSPAGTSNEQYF. DNA for the CDR3: TGCGCCAGCAGCCCAGCCGGGACATCGAACGAGCAGTACTTC.

Ten or more counts support this clonotype. The chain joins TRBV24-1 to TRBJ2-5, with D possibly being TRBD2 (5 bases). This CDR3 comprises 15 residues. V lost 4 bases and J 1 base, leaving 12 bases between the germline ends. The germline V gene encodes CDR1 KGHDR and CDR2 SFDVKD. The chain's CDR3 is CATSEGGRSQETQYF. The CDR3 DNA sequence: TGTGCCACCAGTGAGGGCGGGCGGAGCCAAGAGACCCAGTACTTC.

This clonotype was counted many times. The chain is built from TRBV11-2 and TRBJ2-7, with D perhaps TRBD2 (6 bases). V was trimmed by 2 bases and J by 5 bases, leaving 13 bases between them. The CDR3 is made up of 14 amino acids. The germline V gene encodes CDR1 SGHAT and CDR2 FQNNGV. The CDR3 region has the DNA TGTGCCAGCAGCTTACTACTAGCTCTCAACGAGCAGTACTTC. Amino acids: CASSLLLALNEQYF.

A note on this clonotype: A clone one base away is much larger, so this may be a read error. The V call is TRBV29-1, the J call TRBJ2-7, with TRBD2 identical over 13 bases. The V gene's germline CDR1 is SQVTM and CDR2 ANQGSEA. V dropped 6 bases and J dropped 2; count of bases not matched to a gene: 7. CDR3 length: 15 residues. The CDR3 coding sequence is TGCAGCGTCCTAGGGACTAGCGGGACCGCCTACGAGCAGTACTTC. As protein: CSVLGTSGTAYEQYF.

This clonotype showed up just a few times. A much bigger clone sits one base away, suggesting this may be a read error. V gene TRBV5-1 combines with J gene TRBJ1-1; 7 nucleotides line up with TRBD1. Germline assignment: CDR1 SGHRS and CDR2 YFSETQ. This CDR3 has 16 residues. DNA of the CDR3: TGCGCCATCAGCCTGGAAGGGGGCTTGATTAGCACTGAAGCTTTCTTT. As protein: CAISLEGGLISTEAFF.

This clonotype was counted ten times or more. CDR3 sequence reads: CASGQGFNTGELFF. The DNA of the CDR3 is TGTGCCAGCGGGCAGGGGTTCAACACCGGGGAGCTGTTTTTT. The V gene is TRBV5-5, the J gene TRBJ2-2; D may be TRBD1 (6 bases). V shed 7 bases and J shed 2 bases, with 12 bases lying between them. The CDR3 spans 14 residues. The germline V gene has CDR1 SGHKS and CDR2 YYEKEE (reference sequence).

Ten or more counts support this clonotype. The V and J genes are TRBV12-3 or TRBV12-4 and TRBJ1-5, with 11 bases matching TRBD1. With 6 bases clipped from V and 4 bases from J, the junction kept 5 bases outside the gene matches. The CDR3 covers 15 residues. CDR3 coding DNA: TGTGCCAGCAGATGGGGGACAGGGGGAAATCAGCCCCAGCATTTT. As protein: CASRWGTGGNQPQHF.

This clonotype was recorded at least ten times. J is TRBJ2-7 and V is TRBV6-5; D may be TRBD1 or TRBD2 (5 bases each). Germline-derived CDR1 and CDR2 are MNHEY and SVGAGI. Trimming stripped 10 bases from V and 7 bases from J, with 32 bases between. The length of the CDR3 is 17 residues. CDR3 residues: CAKRYGWASGPLKEQYF. CDR3 in DNA: TGTGCCAAAAGATACGGGTGGGCCTCGGGGCCCCTGAAGGAGCAGTACTTC.

This clonotype appeared once. This sequence joins TRBV3-1 and TRBJ2-7; D is perhaps TRBD1 (6 bases). Trimming took off 4 bases at V and 3 bases at J, with 13 bases between the two ends. The CDR3 runs 14 residues. The germline CDR1 and CDR2 sequences are LGHDT and YNNKEL (reference sequence). This CDR3 reads CASSPWDTNYEQYF. In DNA, the CDR3 is TGTGCCAGCAGCCCCTGGGACACCAACTACGAGCAGTACTTC.

This clonotype was recorded at least ten times. The chain employs TRBV7-2 and TRBJ2-2; no clear D gene. V was clipped by 6 bases and J by 3 bases, with 8 bases between them. Germline V gene sequence: CDR1 SGHTA, CDR2 FQGNSA. This CDR3 has 13 residues. In DNA, the CDR3 is TGTGCCAGCAGTCGGATCTACACCGGGGAGCTGTTTTTT. It yields the protein CASSRIYTGELFF. The whole variable domain, filled in from reference TRBV7-2 and TRBJ2-2, reads GAGVSQSPSNKVTEKGKDVELRCDPISGHTALYWYRQSLGQGLEFLIYFQGNSAPDKSGLPSDRFSAERTGGSVSTLTIQRTQQEDSAVYLCASSRIYTGELFFGEGSRLTVL.

This clonotype was seen many times. This chain joins TRBV5-1 and TRBJ1-6, with 7 bases lining up with TRBD1. CDR3 length: 15 residues. The J segment lost 14 bases and the V segment lost 4 bases, leaving 15 bases of the junction unmatched. The V gene's germline CDR1 is SGHRS and CDR2 YFSETQ. The CDR3 coding sequence is TGCGCCAGCAGCCCGGCTGACAGGGACCAGGCGGCCCTCCACTTT. Residues: CASSPADRDQAALHF.

In this sample, this clonotype turned up many times. This chain links TRBV2 with TRBJ2-7; a possible D gene is TRBD2 (5 bases). Per germline, CDR1 SNHLY and CDR2 FYNNEI. CDR3 size: 13 residues. Trimming removed 2 bases at V and 5 bases at J, with 10 bases between. CDR3 nucleotide sequence: TGTGCCAGCAGTGAAAACGGGAAGCACGAGCAGTACTTC. Translating it yields CASSENGKHEQYF.

This clonotype was seen many times. J is TRBJ2-4 and V is TRBV19, with D uncertain. The germline V and J ends were trimmed by 9 bases and 5 bases, with 8 bases remaining between them. The CDR3 spans 11 residues. Looked up from germline, CDR1 is LNHDA and CDR2 is SQIVND (reference sequence). The CDR3 bases are TGTGCCAGAGCCCGAGAAAACATTCAGTACTTC. Translating gives CARARENIQYF.

At least ten counts were recorded for this clonotype. The chain has TRBV11-2 and TRBJ1-1; TRBD1 aligns across 9 bases. The V segment lost 4 bases and the J segment 6 bases; nucleotides outside the gene matches: 3. The CDR3 spans 13 residues. Per the germline V gene, CDR1 is SGHAT and CDR2 is FQNNGV. The CDR3 bases are TGTGCCAGCAGCTACGACAGGGGGGCTGAAGCTTTCTTT. It encodes CASSYDRGAEAFF.

This clonotype was observed at least ten times. J is TRBJ2-7 and V is TRBV3-1; a weak D match, TRBD2 (6 bases). The CDR3 totals 14 residues. V was shortened by 3 bases and J by 4 bases, with 13 bases between the two germline ends. Germline V gene data show CDR1 as LGHDT and CDR2 as YNNKEL (reference sequence). CDR3 in DNA: TGTGCCAGCAGCCACCGACTAGGACGTTACGAGCAGTACTTC. Amino acids: CASSHRLGRYEQYF.

This clonotype came up many times. The chain has TRBV7-2 and TRBJ2-2; a possible D gene is TRBD2 (7 bases). V was shortened by 4 bases and J by 5 bases, with 14 bases between the two germline ends. The CDR3 has 15 amino acids. Per germline, CDR1 SGHTA and CDR2 FQGNSA. CDR3 region: CASSWGGLGTGELFF. The CDR3 DNA reads as TGTGCCAGCAGCTGGGGGGGGCTGGGGACCGGGGAGCTGTTTTTT.

This clonotype was picked up many times. This chain joins TRBV20-1 and TRBJ1-1; D is possibly TRBD1 (5 bases). The CDR3 is made up of 13 amino acids. CDR1 and CDR2 (germline): DFQATT, SNEGSKA (reference sequence). The ends were cut back, 6 bases at V and 1 base at J, with 12 bases in the middle. The CDR3 loop reads CSARMRGNTEAFF. DNA of the CDR3: TGCAGTGCGAGGATGAGGGGGAACACTGAAGCTTTCTTT.

This clonotype was detected many times. The chain links TRBV28 to TRBJ1-1, with 7 bases lining up with TRBD1. The CDR3 length is 15 residues. V shed 5 bases and J 3 bases; nucleotides not matched to a gene: 9. The germline V gene encodes CDR1 MDHEN and CDR2 SYDVKM. CDR3 in amino acids: CASSPGQVVYTEAFF. CDR3 bases: TGTGCCAGCAGTCCCGGACAGGTAGTTTACACTGAAGCTTTCTTT.

The chain links TRBV27 to TRBJ2-5; TRBD1 agrees at 7 bases. V lost 9 bases and J lost 4; bases outside the gene matches: 14. The CDR3 covers 15 residues. Germline loops: CDR1 MNHEY, CDR2 SMNVEV (reference sequence). CDR3 protein: CARPFSQTGSETQYF. In DNA, the CDR3 is TGTGCCAGGCCGTTTTCCCAGACAGGGTCAGAGACCCAGTACTTC.

This clonotype was recorded many times. This chain uses TRBV27 with TRBJ1-5; TRBD1 matches at 7 bases. V lost 5 bases and J lost 6; bases outside the gene matches: 4. Per germline, CDR1 MNHEY and CDR2 SMNVEV (reference sequence). There are 13 residues in the CDR3. DNA for the CDR3: TGTGCCAGCAGTGTAGGGGGCGGTCAGCCCCAGCATTTT. This codes for CASSVGGGQPQHF.

The chain uses TRBV11-2 and TRBJ2-7, with TRBD2 matching over 10 bases. Looked up from germline, CDR1 is SGHAT and CDR2 is FQNNGV. V was pared by 2 bases and J by 3 bases, with 7 bases of the junction left unmatched. This CDR3 is built from 16 residues. The CDR3 sequence is CASSLRLAGINYEQYF. The CDR3 DNA is TGTGCCAGCAGCTTACGACTAGCGGGTATCAACTACGAGCAGTACTTC.

This clonotype was detected only a few times. The V and J genes are TRBV13 and TRBJ1-1; 11 nucleotides match TRBD1. The CDR3 has 16 amino acids. V was clipped by 8 bases and J by 3 bases; unmatched bases: 11. CDR1 and CDR2 (germline): PRHDT, FYEKMQ (reference sequence). CDR3 sequence: CASLDLGTGGDTEAFF. The CDR3 coding sequence is TGTGCCAGCCTCGACCTGGGGACAGGGGGGGACACTGAAGCTTTCTTT.

This clonotype was recorded at least ten times. This chain joins TRBV20-1 and TRBJ1-5; TRBD1 agrees at 7 bases. V dropped 4 bases and J dropped 2; count of bases not matched to a gene: 2. In germline, CDR1 is DFQATT, CDR2 SNEGSKA (reference sequence). The CDR3 sequence is 13 residues long. CDR3 sequence (DNA): TGCAGTGCTACAGGGGGGGGCAATCAGCCCCAGCATTTT. As protein: CSATGGGNQPQHF.

The rearrangement links TRBV4-1 to TRBJ2-1; 14 bases match TRBD2. V dropped 11 bases and J dropped 8; count of bases not matched to a gene: 5. The CDR3 is made up of 13 amino acids. Germline V gene lookup returns CDR1 MGHRA and CDR2 YSYEKL. CDR3 DNA sequence: TGCGCCCCGACGACTAGCGGGAGGGATGAGCAGTTCTTC. Amino acids: CAPTTSGRDEQFF.

This clonotype was observed a few times. The chain combines TRBV9 with TRBJ1-6, with D possibly TRBD1 on 5 matching bases. This CDR3 has 15 amino acids. V lost 0 bases to trimming and J lost 9 bases, with 13 bases between them. CDR1 and CDR2 from the germline V gene are SGDLS and YYNGEE. The CDR3 is CASSVDAGVVSPLHF. The CDR3 DNA follows: TGTGCCAGCAGCGTAGACGCGGGGGTCGTTTCACCCCTCCACTTT. Drawing the rest from reference TRBV9 and TRBJ1-6, the complete variable domain is DSGVTQTPKHLITATGQRVTLRCSPRSGDLSVYWYQQSLDQGLQFLIQYYNGEERAKGNILERFSAQQFPDLHSELNLSSLELGDSALYFCASSVDAGVVSPLHFGNGTRLTVT.

This clonotype was seen at least ten times. CDR3 sequence reads: CASSSPGLANYEQYF. CDR3 nucleotide sequence: TGTGCCAGCAGCTCGCCCGGACTAGCGAACTACGAGCAGTACTTC. The chain combines TRBV6-1 with TRBJ2-7; TRBD2 aligns across 9 bases. Germline CDR1 is MNHNS and CDR2 is SASEGT. Trimming cost V 6 bases and J 3 bases; bases outside gene matches: 9. The CDR3 extends over 15 amino acids.